Here is one TCR beta chain with its context. Its antigen is still unknown. This specimen belongs to a study of STAT3 mutations in large granular lymphocyte leukemia. Study results and caveats: Some patients had persisting codominant clonotypes that could mask small clones. Every T-LGLL patient had at least one immunodominant TCRbeta clonotype. Variable sampling intervals and differing treatment regimens complicated linking therapy response to TCR clonal burden changes. All newly emerging clones after therapy were STAT3 wild type.

TCRbeta libraries averaged around 38,000 productive templates per sample. The assay was immunoSEQ multiplex PCR, and TCRdb's table has in-frame clones only and misses some. The table lists several thousand clones, roughly 50% of them singletons. The CDR3 runs to 13 residues. Trimming took off 2 bases at V and 0 bases at J, with 4 bases between the two ends. The germline V gene encodes CDR1 KGHSH and CDR2 LQKENI. V and J are TRBV18 and TRBJ1-1, with D uncertain. This TCR came from a boy between 10 and 17 years old with T-cell large granular lymphocyte leukemia. Some clones in this sample may be carry-over from other donors' samples. Input material: peripheral blood mononuclear cells. CDR3 sequence (DNA): TGTGCCAGCTCACCAACCATGAACACTGAAGCTTTCTTT. This encodes CASSPTMNTEAFF. The variable domain in full, with the rest retrieved from reference TRBV18 and TRBJ1-1, is NAGVMQNPRHLVRRRGQEARLRCSPMKGHSHVYWYRQLPEEGLKFMVYLQKENIIDESGMPKERFSAEFPKEGPSILRIQQVVRGDSAAYFCASSPTMNTEAFFGQGTRLTVV.